These 3 T cell receptor beta chains came from one sample sequenced in a study of beta chain features in type 1 diabetes. Study-wide results and caveats: People with Type 1 diabetes carried modestly yet significantly shorter TCRB CDR3s in all four CD4+ subsets.

Every bit of the isolated RNA underwent reverse transcription, so sequencing read expressed TCRB transcripts. Data came from immunoSEQ multiplex PCR; TCRdb stores just in-frame clones and leaves some out. The sample contains 640,000 or so clones, 11% to 15% of which appear only once. These receptors' targets are unknown. The sequenced sample consisted of naive CD4+ T cells from blood. The receptors derive from a man aged 18 to 29 with type 1 diabetes.

This clone was counted a few times. The chain couples TRBV7-6 to TRBJ2-5; TRBD1 might be the D (6 bases). Germline lookup yields CDR1 SGHVS and CDR2 FNYEAQ. The CDR3 has 13 residues. V lost 5 bases and J lost 2, with 9 bases in between. CDR3 residues: CASSQGLQETQYF. CDR3 nucleotide sequence: TGTGCCAGCAGCCAGGGGTTACAAGAGACCCAGTACTTC.

This clone has only a few counts. The chain combines TRBV18 with TRBJ1-4; possible D gene TRBD1, 5 bases. Germline CDR1 is KGHSH and CDR2 is LQKENI. Deletions cut 0 bases from V and 8 bases from J, with 13 bases between. CDR3 length: 15 residues. The CDR3 protein is CASSPPAGQREKLFF. The DNA of the CDR3 is TGTGCCAGCTCACCACCGGCAGGGCAGAGGGAAAAACTGTTTTTT.

The chain recombines TRBV7-2 with TRBJ2-1, with D unresolved. CDR3 length equals 14 residues. Germline V gene data show CDR1 as SGHTA and CDR2 as FQGNSA. V was clipped by 5 bases and J by 0 bases, with 8 bases between them. The CDR3 DNA is TGTGCCAGCAGCATACAAAGCTCCTACAATGAGCAGTTCTTC. The encoded protein is CASSIQSSYNEQFF.